This entry lists 26 T cell receptor beta chains sequenced from one sample in a study of T cell changes during pregnancy in multiple sclerosis. The data were produced by immunoSEQ multiplex PCR, yet TCRdb's version contains in-frame clones alone and is incomplete. The profile shows about 100,000 clones, around 93% of them singletons. The sample here was peripheral blood, taken after pregnancy. The receptors stem from a female donor with multiple sclerosis, enrolled in a pregnancy study.

The chain joins TRBV2 to TRBJ2-2; TRBD1 matches at 7 bases. V gave up 6 bases and J gave up 8 bases; unmatched junction bases: 6. This CDR3 region has 13 residues. CDR1 SNHLY and CDR2 FYNNEI come from the germline V gene. CDR3 protein: CASRSPGGGELFF. The CDR3, as DNA: TGTGCCAGCAGGTCGCCAGGGGGTGGGGAGCTGTTTTTT.

The chain joins TRBV9 to TRBJ2-3, with 7 bases lining up with TRBD2. This CDR3 has 14 amino acids. CDR1 and CDR2 (germline): SGDLS, YYNGEE. With 3 bases clipped from V and 2 bases from J, the junction kept 3 bases outside the gene matches. CDR3 sequence reads: CASSASGATDTQYF. The CDR3 coding sequence is TGTGCCAGCAGCGCGAGCGGGGCCACAGATACGCAGTATTTT.

The chain combines TRBV5-4 with TRBJ2-7, with 8 bases identical to TRBD1. V gave up 5 bases and J gave up 5 bases; unmatched junction bases: 12. This CDR3 region has 15 residues. Germline V gene data show CDR1 as SGHNT and CDR2 as YYREEE (reference sequence). In nucleotides, the CDR3 is TGTGCCAGCAGTCGACAGGGGCCGGTCCTGGACGAGCAGTACTTC. Its protein product is CASSRQGPVLDEQYF.

The chain combines TRBV5-1 with TRBJ1-5, with no clear D. V was cut by 4 bases and J by 2 bases, with 10 bases left in between. The CDR3 covers 14 residues. Germline CDR1 SGHRS, CDR2 YFSETQ. The DNA of the CDR3 is TGCGCCAGCAGCCCGGGGAACGGCAATCAGCCCCAGCATTTT. Translating it yields CASSPGNGNQPQHF.

The CDR3 loop reads CASSSTHGEYEQYF. CDR3 nucleotides: TGTGCCAGCAGTTCTACTCACGGGGAGTACGAGCAGTACTTC. The chain has TRBV7-9 and TRBJ2-7; weak D call: TRBD2 (5 bases). Deletions cut 6 bases from V and 4 bases from J, with 16 bases between. CDR3 length: 14 amino acids. Germline CDR1 is SEHNR and CDR2 is FQNEAQ (reference sequence).

The chain joins TRBV9 to TRBJ2-1; no definite D call. Germline loops: CDR1 SGDLS, CDR2 YYNGEE. The CDR3 totals 13 residues. With 0 bases removed from V and 5 bases from J, the gap between germline ends came to 6 bases. The CDR3 region is CASSVVLDNEQFF. The CDR3 DNA reads as TGTGCCAGCAGCGTAGTTTTAGACAATGAGCAGTTCTTC. The complete variable domain, with remaining parts taken from reference TRBV9 and TRBJ2-1, reads DSGVTQTPKHLITATGQRVTLRCSPRSGDLSVYWYQQSLDQGLQFLIQYYNGEERAKGNILERFSAQQFPDLHSELNLSSLELGDSALYFCASSVVLDNEQFFGPGTRLTVL.

This clone was detected a few times. The chain uses TRBV30 and TRBJ1-2; tentatively, D is TRBD1 (6 bases). V was cut by 8 bases and J by 8 bases, with 15 bases left in between. Germline-derived CDR1 and CDR2 are GTSNPN and SVGIG (reference sequence). The CDR3 totals 11 residues. The CDR3, as DNA: TGTGCCACCGGACAGTTGGGAGGCTACACCTTC. It translates to CATGQLGGYTF. Combining the CDR3 with reference TRBV30 and TRBJ1-2 gives the whole variable domain SQTIHQWPATLVQPVGSPLSLECTVEGTSNPNLYWYRQAAGRGLQLLFYSVGIGQISSEVPQNLSASRPQDRQFILSSKKLLLSDSGFYLCATGQLGGYTFGSGTRLTVV.

The genes are TRBV25-1 and TRBJ2-5, with TRBD2 as a possible D gene (6 bases). Germline loops: CDR1 MGHDK, CDR2 SYGVNS. This CDR3 is built from 15 residues. V was trimmed by 2 bases and J by 10 bases, leaving 20 bases between them. The CDR3 coding sequence is TGTGCCAGCAGTGAAGGAGGGCTGCTCGGGGGTGACCAGTACTTC. Its protein is CASSEGGLLGGDQYF.

The rearrangement joins TRBV15 to TRBJ2-1; 9 nucleotides agree with TRBD1. The V segment lost 5 bases and the J segment 4 bases; nucleotides outside the gene matches: 3. The CDR3 has 14 amino acids. Per germline, CDR1 LNHNV and CDR2 YYDKDF (reference sequence). CDR3 DNA sequence: TGTGCCACCAGCTCGGACAGGGGTTACAATGAGCAGTTCTTC. Its translation is CATSSDRGYNEQFF.

The chain combines TRBV4-3 with TRBJ2-7; D possibly corresponds to TRBD2 (5 bases). CDR1 is LGHNA and CDR2 is YSLEER in the germline V gene. The CDR3 runs to 15 residues. Trimming stripped 0 bases from V and 3 bases from J, with 12 bases between. The DNA of the CDR3 is TGCGCCAGCAGCCAAGATCGTTCTAGCAGCTACGAGCAGTACTTC. Encoded protein: CASSQDRSSSYEQYF.

V gene TRBV11-3 combines with J gene TRBJ2-1; 7 bases line up with TRBD2. Germline lookup yields CDR1 SGHNT and CDR2 YENEEA. V dropped 6 bases and J dropped 2; count of bases not matched to a gene: 10. This CDR3 is built from 16 residues. CDR3 coding DNA: TGTGCCAGCAGTCCGTCGTCCAGCGGGACCTACAATGAGCAGTTCTTC. Its translation is CASSPSSSGTYNEQFF. Supplemented by reference TRBV11-3 and TRBJ2-1, the full variable domain reads EAGVVQSPRYKIIEKKQPVAFWCNPISGHNTLYWYLQNLGQGPELLIRYENEEAVDDSQLPKDRFSAERLKGVDSTLKIQPAELGDSAVYLCASSPSSSGTYNEQFFGPGTRLTVL.

This clone is a singleton in its sample. The chain joins TRBV19 to TRBJ2-4, with 8 bases lining up with TRBD2. CDR1 LNHDA and CDR2 SQIVND come from the germline V gene (reference sequence). V shed 5 bases, J shed 1 base, and the junction held 10 bases outside the gene matches. CDR3 length equals 17 residues. The CDR3 DNA follows: TGTGCCAGTAGTCCCCCGGGAGGGCTAGGGGCCAAAAACATTCAGTACTTC. This sequence encodes CASSPPGGLGAKNIQYF.

The chain recombines TRBV7-2 with TRBJ2-7; weak D call: TRBD2 (5 bases). V lost 4 bases and J lost 1, with 14 bases in between. Germline CDR1 SGHTA, CDR2 FQGNSA. The CDR3 length is 15 residues. CDR3 nucleotide sequence: TGTGCCAGCAGCTCCTCCTTAGGGAGATCCTACGAGCAGTACTTC. Amino acid sequence: CASSSSLGRSYEQYF. Full variable domain (missing parts from reference TRBV7-2 and TRBJ2-7): GAGVSQSPSNKVTEKGKDVELRCDPISGHTALYWYRQSLGQGLEFLIYFQGNSAPDKSGLPSDRFSAERTGGSVSTLTIQRTQQEDSAVYLCASSSSLGRSYEQYFGPGTRLTVT.

This clone has only one observation. The chain recombines TRBV19 with TRBJ2-2; 9 bases agree with TRBD2. V was clipped by 3 bases and J by 7 bases; unmatched bases: 9. CDR3 size: 16 residues. Per germline, CDR1 LNHDA and CDR2 SQIVND (reference sequence). CDR3 protein: CASSIRAGGPHGELFF. The DNA of the CDR3 is TGTGCCAGTAGTATCAGGGCGGGAGGGCCTCACGGGGAGCTGTTTTTT.

The gene calls are TRBV7-9 and TRBJ2-1; possibly TRBD2 for D (5 bases). This CDR3 has 15 amino acids. CDR1 and CDR2 (germline): SEHNR, FQNEAQ (reference sequence). V was pared by 6 bases and J by 2 bases, with 14 bases between. CDR3 protein: CASSSTLGTYNEQFF. The CDR3 DNA follows: TGTGCCAGCAGTTCAACACTCGGGACCTACAATGAGCAGTTCTTC.

J is TRBJ2-5 and V is TRBV5-6; 14 nucleotides match TRBD2. Germline V gene data show CDR1 as SGHDT and CDR2 as YYEEEE. J gave up 5 bases and V 3 bases, and 6 bases lay outside the gene matches. The CDR3 sequence is 16 residues long. The CDR3 coding sequence is TGTGCCAGCAGCTGGGGACTAGCGGGAGTTGGCGAGACCCAGTACTTC. As protein: CASSWGLAGVGETQYF.

CDR3 sequence: CASSQGLATYNEQFF. DNA for the CDR3: TGCGCCAGCAGCCAAGGACTCGCGACCTACAATGAGCAGTTCTTC. The V call is TRBV4-1, the J call TRBJ2-1, with D unclear. Germline lookup yields CDR1 MGHRA and CDR2 YSYEKL. V was trimmed by 1 base and J by 2 bases, leaving 9 bases between them. The length of the CDR3 is 15 residues.

The gene calls are TRBV7-9 and TRBJ2-7, with no clear D. Trimming took 4 bases from V and 0 from J, leaving 13 bases between them. The CDR3 length is 15 residues. Germline V CDR1 and CDR2: SEHNR, FQNEAQ (reference sequence). As DNA, the CDR3 is TGTGCCAGCAGCTACGACAAGGAAAACTCCTACGAGCAGTACTTC. It is translated as CASSYDKENSYEQYF.

J is TRBJ2-1 and V is TRBV6-5; 9 nucleotides agree with TRBD1. Germline assignment: CDR1 MNHEY and CDR2 SVGAGI. V lost 6 bases and J lost 1; bases outside the gene matches: 4. The CDR3 contains 15 residues. The CDR3, as DNA: TGTGCCAGCAGGGAACAGGGGGCATCCTACAATGAGCAGTTCTTC. It translates to CASREQGASYNEQFF.

The chain recombines TRBV23-1 with TRBJ2-3, with 10 bases identical to TRBD1. TRBV23-1 carries the ORF label, with uncertain function. The CDR3 runs 16 residues. The V segment lost 1 base and the J segment 6 bases; nucleotides outside the gene matches: 7. The CDR3 DNA sequence: TGCGCCAGCAGTCAATTGGCGGGACAGGGGACGGATACGCAGTATTTT. It translates to CASSQLAGQGTDTQYF.

This clone appeared a single time. The rearrangement links TRBV5-6 to TRBJ1-3, with 7 bases lining up with TRBD1. Germline CDR1 SGHDT, CDR2 YYEEEE. J lost 2 bases, V lost 2 bases, and 7 bases had no gene match. The CDR3 has 16 residues. The CDR3 protein is CASSFIRQGPGNTIYF. DNA of the CDR3: TGTGCCAGCAGCTTCATTCGACAGGGCCCTGGAAACACCATATATTTT.

The chain recombines TRBV28 with TRBJ2-7; maybe TRBD1 (6 bases). Trimming cost V 10 bases and J 8 bases, with 18 bases left between them. This CDR3 contains 12 residues. Germline CDR1 MDHEN, CDR2 SYDVKM. As DNA, the CDR3 is TGTGCCACCTCCGGGACACCCCTCAAGCAGTACTTC. Translated, it gives CATSGTPLKQYF.

The genes are TRBV19 and TRBJ2-2; TRBD2 matches at 8 bases. The V gene end was trimmed by 5 bases and the J gene end by 4 bases; junction bases not matched to a gene: 15. From germline, CDR1 is LNHDA and CDR2 SQIVND (reference sequence). This CDR3 comprises 18 residues. CDR3 region: CASSPGGVPVLGTGELFF. In DNA form, the CDR3 reads TGTGCCAGTAGTCCCGGGGGGGTCCCCGTTTTGGGCACCGGGGAGCTGTTTTTT.

This clone is a singleton in its sample. The chain has TRBV10-2 and TRBJ1-2; 11 bases map to TRBD1. Trimming took 6 bases from V and 4 from J; bases not matched to a gene: 13. Germline-derived CDR1 and CDR2 are WSHSY and SAAADI. The CDR3 loop spans 17 amino acids. In DNA form, the CDR3 reads TGCGCCAGCAGCACCATCGGGACAGGGGGTAGGGGCTATGGCTACACCTTC. Translating gives CASSTIGTGGRGYGYTF.

This clone showed up just once. J is TRBJ1-4 and V is TRBV19; D may be TRBD1 (6 bases). V was shortened by 3 bases and J by 6 bases, with 17 bases between the two germline ends. Germline V gene sequence: CDR1 LNHDA, CDR2 SQIVND (reference sequence). This CDR3 is 16 amino acids long. CDR3 loop: CASSIPSTGSDEKLFF. The CDR3 bases are TGTGCCAGTAGTATCCCCTCGACAGGCTCGGATGAAAAACTGTTTTTT.

The genes are TRBV14 and TRBJ2-7, with 7 bases that match TRBD1. The CDR3 is made up of 18 amino acids. Germline lookup yields CDR1 SGHDN and CDR2 FVKESK. Unmatched junction bases numbered 18, after V lost 5 bases and J lost 2 bases. The CDR3 bases are TGTGCCAGCAGCTTCGACCTAGGGCAGACAGGGCTGGCCTACGAGCAGTACTTC. Translation: CASSFDLGQTGLAYEQYF.